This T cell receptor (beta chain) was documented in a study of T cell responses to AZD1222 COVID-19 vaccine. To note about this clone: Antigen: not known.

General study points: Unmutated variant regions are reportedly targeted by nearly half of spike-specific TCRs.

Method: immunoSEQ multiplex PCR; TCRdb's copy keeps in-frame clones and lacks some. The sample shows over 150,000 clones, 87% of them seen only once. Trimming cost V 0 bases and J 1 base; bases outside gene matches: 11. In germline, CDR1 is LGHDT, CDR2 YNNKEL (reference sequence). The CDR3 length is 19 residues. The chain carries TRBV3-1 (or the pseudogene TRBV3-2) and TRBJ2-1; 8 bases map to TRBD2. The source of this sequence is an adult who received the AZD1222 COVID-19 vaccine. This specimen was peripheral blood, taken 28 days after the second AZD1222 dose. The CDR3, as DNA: TGTGCCAGCAGCCAAGAGGTGGCGGGGGGCCCTTTTTCCTACAATGAGCAGTTCTTC. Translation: CASSQEVAGGPFSYNEQFF.